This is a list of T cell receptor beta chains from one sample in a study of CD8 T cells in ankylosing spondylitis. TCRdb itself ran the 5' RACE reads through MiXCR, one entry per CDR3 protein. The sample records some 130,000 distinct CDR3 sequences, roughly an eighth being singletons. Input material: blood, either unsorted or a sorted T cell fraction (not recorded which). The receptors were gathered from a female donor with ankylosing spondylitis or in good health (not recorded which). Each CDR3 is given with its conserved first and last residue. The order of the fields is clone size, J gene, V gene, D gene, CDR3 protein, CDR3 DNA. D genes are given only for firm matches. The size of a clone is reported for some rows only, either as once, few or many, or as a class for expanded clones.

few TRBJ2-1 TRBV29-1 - CSVVAGSSYNEQFF TGCAGCGTTGTGGCGGGGAGCTCCTACAATGAGCAGTTCTTC
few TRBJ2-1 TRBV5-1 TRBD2 CASSEQAGGYNEQFF TGCGCCAGCAGCGAGCAAGCGGGGGGCTACAATGAGCAGTTCTTC
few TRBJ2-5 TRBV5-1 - CASRVRGGETQYF TGCGCCAGCAGAGTTCGGGGTGGAGAGACCCAGTACTTC
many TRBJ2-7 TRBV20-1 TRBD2 CSARLRLAGLHEQYF TGCAGTGCTAGACTAAGACTAGCGGGGCTACACGAGCAGTACTTC
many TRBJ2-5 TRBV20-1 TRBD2 CSARKSGLALETQYF TGCAGTGCTAGAAAATCGGGACTAGCACTGGAGACCCAGTACTTC
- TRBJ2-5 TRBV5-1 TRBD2 CASSLLAGGEGTQYF TGCGCCAGCAGTTTACTGGCGGGGGGCGAGGGGACCCAGTACTTC
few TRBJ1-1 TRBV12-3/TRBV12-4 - CASSAPPGQTEAFF TGTGCCAGCAGTGCCCCCCCCGGACAGACTGAAGCTTTCTTT
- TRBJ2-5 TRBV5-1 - CASSAYDRGGKETQYF TGCGCCAGCAGCGCTTACGACAGGGGAGGGAAGGAGACCCAGTACTTC
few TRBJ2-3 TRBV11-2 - CASSLMGVANTQYF TGTGCCAGCAGCTTAATGGGGGTGGCGAATACGCAGTATTTT
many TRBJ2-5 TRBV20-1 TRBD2 CSGELAGAETQYF TGCAGCGGGGAACTAGCGGGGGCGGAGACCCAGTACTTC
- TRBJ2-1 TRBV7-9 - CASSLGPLYSEQFF TGTGCCAGCAGCCTAGGTCCACTCTACAGTGAGCAGTTCTTC
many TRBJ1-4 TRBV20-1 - CSASRGTTNEKLFF TGCAGTGCTAGTAGAGGGACCACTAATGAAAAACTGTTTTTT
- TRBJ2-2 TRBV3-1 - CASNKKGQFNTGELFF TGTGCCAGCAACAAAAAGGGACAATTTAACACCGGGGAGCTGTTTTTT
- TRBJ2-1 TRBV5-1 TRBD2 CASSLDSGGATINNEQFF TGCGCCAGCAGCTTGGATAGCGGGGGGGCTACCATCAACAATGAGCAGTTCTTC
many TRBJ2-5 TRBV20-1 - CSARESGLRSGKETQYF TGCAGTGCTAGAGAATCAGGGTTACGAAGTGGGAAAGAGACCCAGTACTTC
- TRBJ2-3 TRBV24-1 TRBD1 CATSETGGATDTQYF TGTGCCACCAGTGAAACAGGGGGCGCGACAGATACGCAGTATTTT
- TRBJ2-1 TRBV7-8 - CASSLTTGNNEQFF TGTGCCAGCAGCCTCACGACAGGAAACAATGAGCAGTTCTTC
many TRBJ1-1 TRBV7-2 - CASSSYNLNTEAFF TGTGCCAGCAGCTCCTATAACCTGAACACTGAAGCTTTCTTT
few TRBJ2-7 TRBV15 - CATGGVRAYEQYF TGTGCCACCGGGGGCGTTAGGGCCTACGAGCAGTACTTC
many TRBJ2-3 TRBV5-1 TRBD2 CASQKLAGDTQYF TGCGCCAGCCAGAAACTAGCGGGGGATACGCAGTATTTT
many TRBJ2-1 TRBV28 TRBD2 CASNRAGTYNEQFF TGTGCCAGCAACCGAGCGGGGACTTACAATGAGCAGTTCTTC
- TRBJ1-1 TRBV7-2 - CASSLQGGDTEAFF TGTGCCAGCAGCCTACAGGGAGGGGACACTGAAGCTTTCTTT
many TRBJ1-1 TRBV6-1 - CASVREVNTEAFF TGTGCCAGCGTGAGAGAGGTGAACACTGAAGCTTTCTTT
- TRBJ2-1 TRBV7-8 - CASSLVGGKVGGEQFF TGTGCCAGCAGCTTAGTCGGCGGAAAGGTGGGAGGTGAGCAGTTCTTC
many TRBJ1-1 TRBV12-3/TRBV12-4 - CASRSGGTEAFF TGTGCCAGCAGAAGCGGTGGTACTGAAGCTTTCTTT
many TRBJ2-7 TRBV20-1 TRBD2 CSGTSGITSSYEQYF TGCAGTGGGACTAGCGGTATCACCAGCTCCTACGAGCAGTACTTC
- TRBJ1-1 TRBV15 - CATSRDPNTEAFF TGTGCCACCAGCAGAGACCCGAACACTGAAGCTTTCTTT
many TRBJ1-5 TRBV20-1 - CSAREDRNQPQHF TGCAGTGCTAGGGAGGACAGAAATCAGCCCCAGCATTTT
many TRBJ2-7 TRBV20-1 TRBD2 CSARGASGRAFYEQYF TGCAGTGCTAGAGGGGCTAGCGGGAGGGCCTTCTACGAGCAGTACTTC
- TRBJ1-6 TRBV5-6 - CASSLARGSSPLHF TGTGCCAGCAGCTTGGCCAGGGGTAGTTCACCCCTCCACTTT
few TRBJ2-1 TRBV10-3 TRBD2 CAISGMIAGGDNEQFF TGTGCCATCAGTGGGATGATAGCGGGGGGTGACAATGAGCAGTTCTTC
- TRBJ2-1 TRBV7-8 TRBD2 CAGRTGTRSHEQFF TGTGCCGGTCGAACCGGGACTAGGAGTCATGAGCAGTTCTTC
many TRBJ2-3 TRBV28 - CASSLLSQGGTDTQYF TGTGCCAGCAGTTTATTATCCCAAGGAGGAACAGATACGCAGTATTTT